The 23 T cell receptor beta chains presented below share a single source sample, sequenced in a study of a mutant IDH1 vaccine in newly diagnosed glioma. Produced via immunoSEQ multiplex PCR; TCRdb's table is partial and in-frame only. The sample lists more than 45,000 clones, around 90% occurring once. Regarding time point: week 35, safety follow-up. Mutant IDH1 20-mer peptide, at 300 ug, made up each vaccine dose, with topical imiquimod. Their recognized antigens are unknown. This specimen was PBMCs, taken from a glioma patient whose treatment included an IDH1 peptide vaccine. All receptors come from a woman in her thirties or forties with glioma.

The V and J genes are TRBV5-6 and TRBJ2-3, with D possibly TRBD2 on 6 matching bases. The ends were cut back, 2 bases at V and 9 bases at J, with 10 bases in the middle. CDR3 length: 12 residues. Germline CDR1 reads SGHDT; CDR2 reads YYEEEE. CDR3 DNA sequence: TGTGCCAGCAGCTTAACCCGGGGGACGCAGTATTTT. Translation: CASSLTRGTQYF.

The chain employs TRBV19 and TRBJ2-7; possibly TRBD1 for D (6 bases). The CDR3 totals 16 residues. Trimming stripped 5 bases from V and 3 bases from J, with 20 bases between. Germline CDR1 LNHDA, CDR2 SQIVND (reference sequence). CDR3 amino acids: CASSPNQGFGSYEQYF. The CDR3 nucleotides are TGTGCCAGTAGTCCAAATCAGGGGTTTGGGAGCTACGAGCAGTACTTC. Drawing the rest from reference TRBV19 and TRBJ2-7, the complete variable domain is DGGITQSPKYLFRKEGQNVTLSCEQNLNHDAMYWYRQDPGQGLRLIYYSQIVNDFQKGDIAEGYSVSREKKESFPLTVTSAQKNPTAFYLCASSPNQGFGSYEQYFGPGTRLTVT.

The chain couples TRBV30 to TRBJ2-6, with D unresolved. The ends were cut back, 4 bases at V and 0 bases at J, with 4 bases in the middle. The CDR3 spans 13 residues. The germline V gene encodes CDR1 GTSNPN and CDR2 SVGIG (reference sequence). CDR3 sequence: CAWTDSGANVLTF. CDR3 DNA sequence: TGTGCCTGGACAGACTCTGGGGCCAACGTCCTGACTTTC.

This chain's CDR3 is CASSPDGTGIEQYF. CDR3 nucleotide sequence: TGTGCCAGCAGCCCGGACGGGACAGGGATCGAGCAGTACTTC. The chain carries TRBV7-9 and TRBJ2-7; 9 bases fit TRBD1. V shed 5 bases, J shed 6 bases, and the junction held 8 bases outside the gene matches. CDR3 size: 14 residues. Per the germline V gene, CDR1 is SEHNR and CDR2 is FQNEAQ (reference sequence). Full variable domain (rest looked up from reference TRBV7-9 and TRBJ2-7): DTGVSQNPRHKITKRGQNVTFRCDPISEHNRLYWYRQTLGQGPEFLTYFQNEAQLEKSRLLSDRFSAERPKGSFSTLEIQRTEQGDSAMYLCASSPDGTGIEQYFGPGTRLTVT.

This clone was counted once. The CDR3, as DNA: TGCGCCAGCAGCCATCGGGACGCCCACGAGCAGTACTTC. It is translated as CASSHRDAHEQYF. This chain uses TRBV5-1 with TRBJ2-7; the D gene could be TRBD1 or TRBD2 (5 bases each). The CDR3 loop spans 13 amino acids. Germline values: CDR1 SGHRS, CDR2 YFSETQ. The germline V and J ends were trimmed by 4 bases and 5 bases, with 13 bases remaining between them.

The chain recombines TRBV14 with TRBJ1-1; D remains ambiguous. V was clipped by 5 bases and J by 1 base, with 8 bases between them. Germline CDR1 and CDR2: SGHDN and FVKESK. This CDR3 contains 13 residues. CDR3 sequence (DNA): TGTGCCAGCAGCGCACTCTGGAACACTGAAGCTTTCTTT. Translating it yields CASSALWNTEAFF.

Only one count was recorded for this clone. This chain uses TRBV4-2 with TRBJ2-7; D is unresolved. V lost 1 base, J lost 4 bases, and 14 bases lay in between. The V gene's germline CDR1 is LGHNA and CDR2 YNFKEQ. This CDR3 comprises 15 residues. DNA of the CDR3: TGTGCCAGCAGCCAAGGGGATACGAAGGCATACGAGCAGTACTTC. Protein: CASSQGDTKAYEQYF.

This clone was seen a single time. The genes are TRBV18 and TRBJ2-6; the D is unclear. Looked up from germline, CDR1 is KGHSH and CDR2 is LQKENI. Trimming shortened V by 2 bases and J by 0 bases, and 20 bases separated the two germline ends. CDR3 size: 20 residues. CDR3 protein: CASSPLGSTPPSSGANVLTF. CDR3 DNA sequence: TGTGCCAGCTCACCATTGGGCAGTACCCCACCCTCCTCTGGGGCCAACGTCCTGACTTTC.

This clone has just one count. The rearrangement joins TRBV5-5 to TRBJ2-7, with no clear D. Germline V gene data show CDR1 as SGHKS and CDR2 as YYEKEE (reference sequence). The CDR3 sequence is 12 residues long. V lost 4 bases and J lost 3, with 8 bases in between. The CDR3 loop reads CASSRAVYEQYF. The DNA of the CDR3 is TGTGCCAGCAGCCGGGCCGTCTACGAGCAGTACTTC.

This clone has a handful of counts. The chain recombines TRBV7-9 with TRBJ1-5; D gene unclear. This CDR3 has 12 amino acids. Germline lookup yields CDR1 SEHNR and CDR2 FQNEAQ (reference sequence). Trimming cost V 0 bases and J 6 bases, with 3 bases left between them. As DNA, the CDR3 is TGTGCCAGCAGCTTAGCAGGTCAGCCCCAGCATTTT. Amino acid sequence: CASSLAGQPQHF.

The rearrangement links TRBV4-3 to TRBJ1-6; the D gene is possibly TRBD1 (6 bases). CDR1 and CDR2 from the germline V gene are LGHNA and YSLEER. This CDR3 is built from 15 residues. The V and J ends lost 0 bases and 8 bases respectively, with 11 bases between them. CDR3 residues: CASSQEWGLDSPLHF. The CDR3 DNA reads TGCGCCAGCAGCCAAGAATGGGGGCTCGATTCACCCCTCCACTTT.

V gene TRBV7-2 combines with J gene TRBJ1-1, with TRBD1 identical over 8 bases. CDR1 and CDR2 from the germline V gene are SGHTA and FQGNSA. V shed 5 bases and J 0 bases; nucleotides not matched to a gene: 5. The CDR3 totals 15 residues. The CDR3 loop is CASSLWTGLNTEAFF. The CDR3 DNA reads as TGTGCCAGCAGCCTGTGGACAGGGTTGAACACTGAAGCTTTCTTT.

The rearrangement links TRBV28 to TRBJ1-5; 7 bases map to TRBD1. CDR1 and CDR2 from the germline V gene are MDHEN and SYDVKM. The CDR3 is 16 amino acids. V was pared by 6 bases and J by 1 base, with 9 bases of the junction left unmatched. In DNA, the CDR3 is TGTGCCAGCAGCGTCCAGGGGGGCGAGAGCAATCAGCCCCAGCATTTT. This gives the protein CASSVQGGESNQPQHF.

The CDR3 bases are TGTGCCAGCAGTTACAGGGGAGGCGGGGAGCTGTTTTTT. This gives the protein CASSYRGGGELFF. This chain links TRBV25-1 with TRBJ2-2; weak D call: TRBD1 (7 bases). V lost 5 bases, J lost 7 bases, and 11 bases lay in between. The CDR3 loop spans 13 amino acids. Per germline, CDR1 MGHDK and CDR2 SYGVNS. The full variable domain, with the rest looked up from reference TRBV25-1 and TRBJ2-2, is EADIYQTPRYLVIGTGKKITLECSQTMGHDKMYWYQQDPGMELHLIHYSYGVNSTEKGDLSSESTVSRIRTEHFPLTLESARPSHTSQYLCASSYRGGGELFFGEGSRLTVL.

The chain carries TRBV4-3 and TRBJ2-1; TRBD1 aligns across 8 bases. The germline gives CDR1 LGHNA, CDR2 YSLEER. The CDR3 runs to 16 residues. The V segment lost 3 bases and the J segment 2 bases; nucleotides outside the gene matches: 6. The CDR3 sequence is CASSQDGQGTYNEQFF. In DNA form, the CDR3 reads TGCGCCAGCAGCCAGGACGGACAGGGAACCTACAATGAGCAGTTCTTC.

The V and J genes are TRBV5-8 and TRBJ1-5, with D unclear. Trimming took 1 base from V and 11 from J, leaving 10 bases between them. CDR1 SGHTS and CDR2 YDEGEE come from the germline V gene. The CDR3 is 12 amino acids. CDR3 sequence reads: CASSLSRQAQHF. The DNA for the CDR3 is TGTGCCAGCAGCTTGTCACGGCAAGCCCAGCATTTT.

The chain links TRBV18 to TRBJ2-7; tentatively, D is TRBD2 (5 bases). Deletions cut 2 bases from V and 5 bases from J, with 13 bases between. CDR1 is KGHSH, CDR2 LQKENI, per germline. The CDR3 runs to 14 residues. CDR3 nucleotide sequence: TGTGCCAGCTCACCAAGCTTGGAGGACGACGAGCAGTACTTC. As protein: CASSPSLEDDEQYF.

The gene calls are TRBV10-3 and TRBJ2-7; weak D call: TRBD1 (6 bases). CDR3 length equals 13 residues. Germline V gives CDR1 ENHRY, CDR2 SYGVKD. With 5 bases removed from V and 2 bases from J, the gap between germline ends came to 10 bases. The CDR3 coding sequence is TGTGCCATCAGTAGGGACATTGCCTACGAGCAGTACTTC. Its protein product is CAISRDIAYEQYF.

This clone was observed a single time. The chain links TRBV9 to TRBJ2-5; TRBD2 matches 10 bases. This CDR3 has 15 amino acids. CDR1 SGDLS and CDR2 YYNGEE come from the germline V gene. V lost 2 bases, J lost 2 bases, and 3 bases stayed unmatched. As DNA, the CDR3 is TGTGCCAGCAGCGTTAGCGGGGGGATACAAGAGACCCAGTACTTC. Amino acids: CASSVSGGIQETQYF.

By sample share, this clone is medium-sized. The chain links TRBV7-9 to TRBJ1-2, with 9 positions matching TRBD1. The germline CDR1 and CDR2 sequences are SEHNR and FQNEAQ (reference sequence). CDR3 size: 19 residues. Germline trimming cut 3 bases from V and 4 bases from J; bases unmatched to any gene: 18. The CDR3 coding sequence is TGTGCCAGCAGCTTCCTCCGGGACAGGGCGGAGACCAGGTCCTATGGCTACACCTTC. Translated, it gives CASSFLRDRAETRSYGYTF.

The chain recombines TRBV5-4 with TRBJ1-2; 7 bases are shared with TRBD1. Germline V gene sequence: CDR1 SGHNT, CDR2 YYREEE (reference sequence). The CDR3 runs 14 residues. Unmatched junction bases numbered 4, after V lost 3 bases and J lost 2 bases. The CDR3 DNA reads as TGTGCCAGCAGCTCCGCGACAGGGAACTATGGCTACACCTTC. Protein: CASSSATGNYGYTF.

The chain combines TRBV6-5 with TRBJ1-1; tentative D call: TRBD1 (6 bases). V dropped 2 bases and J dropped 7 bases, with 14 bases sitting between them. The CDR3 consists of 14 residues. The germline V gene has CDR1 MNHEY and CDR2 SVGAGI. This CDR3 reads CASSYLDKGGEAFF. Written as DNA, the CDR3 is TGTGCCAGCAGTTACCTCGACAAAGGGGGTGAAGCTTTCTTT.

This chain uses TRBV6-1 with TRBJ2-7; TRBD1 might be the D (6 bases). The CDR3 covers 13 residues. Trimming left V 4 bases short and J 0 bases short, with 7 bases between. Germline V lookup: CDR1 MNHNS, CDR2 SASEGT. CDR3 amino acids: CASSGDNSYEQYF. The DNA for the CDR3 is TGTGCCAGCAGTGGGGACAACTCCTACGAGCAGTACTTC.